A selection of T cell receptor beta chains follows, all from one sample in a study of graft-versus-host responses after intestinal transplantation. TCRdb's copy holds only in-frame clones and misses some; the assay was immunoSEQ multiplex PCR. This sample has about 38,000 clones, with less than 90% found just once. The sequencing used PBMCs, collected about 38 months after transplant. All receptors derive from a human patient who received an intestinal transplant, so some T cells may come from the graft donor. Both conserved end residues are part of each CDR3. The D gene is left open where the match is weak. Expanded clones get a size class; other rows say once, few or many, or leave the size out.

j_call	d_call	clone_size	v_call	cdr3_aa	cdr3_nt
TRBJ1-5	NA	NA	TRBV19	CASSIGRDWQPQHF	TGTGCCAGTAGTATAGGTAGGGACTGGCAGCCCCAGCATTTT
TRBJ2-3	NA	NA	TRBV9	CASSVAQGRTDTQYF	TGTGCCAGCAGCGTAGCTCAGGGTCGGACAGATACGCAGTATTTT
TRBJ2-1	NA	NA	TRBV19	CASSFGYNEQFF	TGTGCCAGTAGCTTCGGATACAATGAGCAGTTCTTC
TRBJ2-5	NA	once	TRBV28	CVSSLMPEETQYF	TGTGTCAGCAGTTTAATGCCTGAAGAGACCCAGTACTTC
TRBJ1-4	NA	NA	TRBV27	CASSFKGNEKLFF	TGTGCCAGCAGTTTCAAGGGTAATGAAAAACTGTTTTTT
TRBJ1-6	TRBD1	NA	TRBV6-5	CASSFRWDSDTHF	TGTGCCAGCAGTTTCCGATGGGACAGCGATACTCACTTT
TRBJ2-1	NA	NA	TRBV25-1	CASSESGVGSNEQFF	TGTGCCAGCAGTGAATCGGGCGTGGGGTCAAATGAGCAGTTCTTC
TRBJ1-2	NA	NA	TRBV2	CASSEGAGAYGYTF	TGTGCCAGCAGTGAAGGGGCAGGTGCCTATGGCTACACCTTC
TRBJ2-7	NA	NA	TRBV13	CASSQAGEQYF	TGTGCCAGCAGTCAGGCGGGGGAGCAGTACTTC
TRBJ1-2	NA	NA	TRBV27	CASSPYRADYGYTF	TGTGCCAGCAGTCCCTACAGGGCAGACTATGGCTACACCTTC
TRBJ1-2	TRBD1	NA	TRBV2	CASGQGYGYTF	TGTGCCAGTGGACAGGGCTATGGCTACACCTTC
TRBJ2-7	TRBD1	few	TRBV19	CASSRGGQGGSYEQYF	TGTGCCAGTAGTAGAGGGGGACAGGGGGGCTCCTACGAGCAGTACTTC
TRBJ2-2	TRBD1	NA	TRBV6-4	CASSSGTGDTGELFF	TGTGCCAGCAGCTCCGGGACAGGGGACACCGGGGAGCTGTTTTTT
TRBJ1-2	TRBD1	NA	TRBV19	CASTPTGGGGYTF	TGTGCCAGTACCCCAACAGGGGGAGGTGGCTACACCTTC
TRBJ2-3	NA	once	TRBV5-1	CASSLEGGRADTQYF	TGCGCCAGCAGCTTGGAGGGGGGCCGGGCAGATACGCAGTATTTT
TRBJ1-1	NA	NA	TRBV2	CASRGRISNPAEAFF	TGTGCCAGCAGAGGTAGGATTAGCAATCCCGCTGAAGCTTTCTTT
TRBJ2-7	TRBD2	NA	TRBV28	CASSLRPGTSGTGYEQYF	TGTGCCAGCAGTTTACGTCCCGGGACTAGCGGGACGGGGTACGAGCAGTACTTC
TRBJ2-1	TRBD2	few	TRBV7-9	CASSLETSGTPYNEQFF	TGTGCCAGCAGCTTAGAAACTAGCGGGACCCCCTACAATGAGCAGTTCTTC
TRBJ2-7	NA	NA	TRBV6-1	CASSLSDSYEQYF	TGTGCCAGCAGTTTGTCAGACTCCTACGAGCAGTACTTC
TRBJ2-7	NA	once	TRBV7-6	CASSLVGDVSYEQYF	TGTGCCAGCAGCTTAGTCGGGGATGTTTCCTACGAGCAGTACTTC
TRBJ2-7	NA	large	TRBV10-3	CAISEGSFPSYEQYF	TGTGCCATCAGTGAGGGTTCGTTTCCCTCCTACGAGCAGTACTTC
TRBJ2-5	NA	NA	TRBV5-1	CASSLMAPGETQYF	TGTGCCAGCAGCTTGATGGCGCCTGGAGAGACCCAGTACTTC
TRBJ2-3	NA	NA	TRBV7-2	CASSLSGGTDTQYF	TGTGCCAGCAGCCTATCGGGCGGCACAGATACGCAGTATTTT
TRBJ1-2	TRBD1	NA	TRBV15	CATSLGQGYGYTF	TGTGCCACCAGCTTAGGACAGGGGTATGGCTACACCTTC
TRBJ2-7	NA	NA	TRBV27	CASSLAGRSYEQYF	TGTGCCAGCAGTTTAGCCGGCAGATCCTACGAGCAGTACTTC
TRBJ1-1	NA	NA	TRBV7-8	CASSFLSAQGWFTEAFF	TGTGCCAGCAGCTTTTTATCCGCACAGGGTTGGTTCACTGAAGCTTTCTTT
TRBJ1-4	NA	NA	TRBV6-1	CASSPGRAGREKLFF	TGTGCCAGCAGCCCGGGCAGGGCAGGTCGTGAAAAACTGTTTTTT
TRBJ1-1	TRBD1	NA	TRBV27	CASSLVQGGRIAFF	TGTGCCAGCAGTTTAGTACAGGGGGGGAGAATAGCTTTCTTT
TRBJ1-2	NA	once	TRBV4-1	CASSQDQQDIYGYTF	TGCGCCAGCAGCCAAGATCAACAGGATATCTATGGCTACACCTTC
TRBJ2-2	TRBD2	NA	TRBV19	CASSSGGANTGELFF	TGTGCCAGTAGTAGCGGGGGGGCGAACACCGGGGAGCTGTTTTTT
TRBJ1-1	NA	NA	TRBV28	CASTDEIAGDTEAFF	TGTGCCAGCACCGACGAAATTGCAGGGGACACTGAAGCTTTCTTT
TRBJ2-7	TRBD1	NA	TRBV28	CASSTGTGPYEQYF	TGTGCCAGCAGTACCGGGACAGGGCCCTACGAGCAGTACTTC
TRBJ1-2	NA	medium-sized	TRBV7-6	CASSLAAGDGYTF	TGTGCCAGCAGCTTAGCGGCGGGGGACGGCTACACCTTC
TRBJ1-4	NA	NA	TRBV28	CASSLDNWNEKLFF	TGTGCCAGCAGTTTGGATAATTGGAATGAAAAACTGTTTTTT
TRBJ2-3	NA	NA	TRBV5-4	CASSRPGVTDTQYF	TGTGCCAGCAGCCGCCCAGGGGTCACAGATACGCAGTATTTT
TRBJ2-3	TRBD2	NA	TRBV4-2	CASSQDWTSGTDTQYF	TGTGCCAGCAGCCAAGATTGGACTAGCGGCACAGATACGCAGTATTTT
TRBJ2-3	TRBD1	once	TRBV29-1	CSVEGTGHTDTQYF	TGCAGCGTTGAAGGGACAGGGCACACAGATACGCAGTATTTT
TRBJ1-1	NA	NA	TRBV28	CASSLTGLNTEAFF	TGTGCCAGCAGTTTAACGGGCTTGAACACTGAAGCTTTCTTT
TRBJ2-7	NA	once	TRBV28	CASSLQTGAYEQYF	TGTGCCAGCAGTTTACAAACGGGGGCCTACGAGCAGTACTTC
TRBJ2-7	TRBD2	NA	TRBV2	CASRQREQVEQYF	TGTGCCAGCAGGCAGCGGGAGCAGGTCGAGCAGTACTTC
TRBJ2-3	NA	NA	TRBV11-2	CASSLYRPTDTQYF	TGTGCCAGCAGCTTATACAGGCCCACAGATACGCAGTATTTT
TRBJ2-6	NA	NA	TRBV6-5	CASRVGSSGANVLTF	TGTGCCAGCAGGGTAGGGAGTTCTGGGGCCAACGTCCTGACTTTC
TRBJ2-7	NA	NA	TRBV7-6	CASGVLDGYEQYF	TGTGCCAGCGGGGTTCTGGATGGCTACGAGCAGTACTTC
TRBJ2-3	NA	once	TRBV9	CASSEAFDQPFGGTDTQYF	TGTGCCAGCAGCGAGGCCTTTGATCAGCCCTTCGGGGGCACAGATACGCAGTATTTT
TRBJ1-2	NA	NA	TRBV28	CASSFGDSNYGYTF	TGTGCCAGCAGTTTTGGAGATTCTAACTATGGCTACACCTTC
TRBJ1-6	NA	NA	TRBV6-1	CASERTAYNSPLHF	TGTGCCAGCGAAAGGACGGCCTATAATTCACCCCTCCACTTT
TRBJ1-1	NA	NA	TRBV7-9	CASSLYIREGTEAFF	TGTGCCAGCAGCTTATACATCAGGGAGGGCACTGAAGCTTTCTTT
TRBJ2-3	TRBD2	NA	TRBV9	CASSVGGRGGTQYF	TGTGCCAGCAGCGTAGGAGGGCGGGGAGGGACGCAGTATTTT
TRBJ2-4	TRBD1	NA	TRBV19	CASSITGTGRGNIQYF	TGTGCCAGTAGTATAACAGGGACAGGGAGAGGGAACATTCAGTACTTC